This TCR beta chain was recovered during a study of blood T cells in healthy people across ages. A minimum of 7 million PBMCs was isolated per sample. A second PCR, run for about 7 to 11 cycles, used a sample-barcoded 5' primer plus a J-beta primer mix. A minimum of 2.5 million CDR3-containing paired-end reads was obtained for each sample. One entry per CDR3 protein, called by TCRdb with MiXCR from the 5' RACE reads. The sample contains 550,000 to 600,000 distinct CDR3 sequences, roughly 48% of which appear only once. This sequence originates from an elderly man in good health. The source material was blood.

Written as DNA, the CDR3 is TGTGCCAGCAGTGAAATCTCTCTGCTAGCCAAAAACATTCAGTACTTC. It yields the protein CASSEISLLAKNIQYF. The V and J genes are TRBV2 and TRBJ2-4; no reliable D call. This CDR3 comprises 16 residues. V gave up 2 bases and J gave up 0 bases, with 11 bases separating them. Per germline, CDR1 SNHLY and CDR2 FYNNEI.